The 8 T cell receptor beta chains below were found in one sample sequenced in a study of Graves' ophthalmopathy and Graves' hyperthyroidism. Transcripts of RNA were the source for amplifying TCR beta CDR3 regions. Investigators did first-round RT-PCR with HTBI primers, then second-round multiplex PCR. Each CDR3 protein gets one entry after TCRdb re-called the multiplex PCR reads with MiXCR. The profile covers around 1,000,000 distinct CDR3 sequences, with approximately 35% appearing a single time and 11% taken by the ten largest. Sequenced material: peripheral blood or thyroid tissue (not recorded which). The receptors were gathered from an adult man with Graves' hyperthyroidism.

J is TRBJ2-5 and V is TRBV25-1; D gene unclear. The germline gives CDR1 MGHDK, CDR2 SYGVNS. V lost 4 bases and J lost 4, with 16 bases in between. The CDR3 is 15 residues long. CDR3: CASSARLPDGETQYF. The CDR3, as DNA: TGTGCCAGCAGTGCTAGGCTTCCGGATGGAGAGACCCAGTACTTC.

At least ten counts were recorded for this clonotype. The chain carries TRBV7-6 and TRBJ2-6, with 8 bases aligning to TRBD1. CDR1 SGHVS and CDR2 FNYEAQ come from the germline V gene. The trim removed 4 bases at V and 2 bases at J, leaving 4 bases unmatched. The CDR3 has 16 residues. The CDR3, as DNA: TGTGCCAGCAGCTCCCGGGACAGGACTGGGGCCAACGTCCTGACTTTC. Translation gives CASSSRDRTGANVLTF.

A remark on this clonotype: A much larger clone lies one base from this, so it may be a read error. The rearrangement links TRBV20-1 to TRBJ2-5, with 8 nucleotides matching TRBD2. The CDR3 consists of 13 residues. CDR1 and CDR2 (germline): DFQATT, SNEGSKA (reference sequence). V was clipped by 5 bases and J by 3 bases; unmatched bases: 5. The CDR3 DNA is TGCAGTGCTGGGAAACTAGCGGAAGAGACCCAGTACTTC. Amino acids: CSAGKLAEETQYF.

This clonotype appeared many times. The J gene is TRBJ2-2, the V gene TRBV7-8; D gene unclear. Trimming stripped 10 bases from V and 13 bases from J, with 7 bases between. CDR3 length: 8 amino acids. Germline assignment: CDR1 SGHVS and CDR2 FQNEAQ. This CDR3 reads CATERLFF. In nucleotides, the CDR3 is TGTGCCACTGAGCGGCTGTTTTTT.

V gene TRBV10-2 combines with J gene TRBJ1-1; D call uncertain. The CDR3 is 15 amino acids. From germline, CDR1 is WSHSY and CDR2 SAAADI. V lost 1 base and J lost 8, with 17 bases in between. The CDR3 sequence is CASSELSENLREAFF. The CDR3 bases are TGCGCCAGCAGTGAGTTGTCAGAGAACCTCAGAGAAGCTTTCTTT.

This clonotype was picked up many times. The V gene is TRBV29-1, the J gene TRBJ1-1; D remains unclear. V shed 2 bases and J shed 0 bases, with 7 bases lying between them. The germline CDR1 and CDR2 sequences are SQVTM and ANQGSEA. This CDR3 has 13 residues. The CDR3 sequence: CSVERRMNTEAFF. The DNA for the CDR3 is TGCAGCGTTGAACGACGCATGAACACTGAAGCTTTCTTT. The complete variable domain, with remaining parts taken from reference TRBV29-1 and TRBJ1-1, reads SAVISQKPSRDICQRGTSLTIQCQVDSQVTMMFWYRQQPGQSLTLIATANQGSEATYESGFVIDKFPISRPNLTFSTLTVSNMSPEDSSIYLCSVERRMNTEAFFGQGTRLTVV.

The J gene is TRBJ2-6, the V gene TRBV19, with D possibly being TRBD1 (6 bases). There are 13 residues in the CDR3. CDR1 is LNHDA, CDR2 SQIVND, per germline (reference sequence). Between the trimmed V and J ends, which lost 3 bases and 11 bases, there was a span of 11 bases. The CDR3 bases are TGTGCCAGTAGTATGACAGGAGCCTACGTCCTGACTTTC. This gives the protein CASSMTGAYVLTF.

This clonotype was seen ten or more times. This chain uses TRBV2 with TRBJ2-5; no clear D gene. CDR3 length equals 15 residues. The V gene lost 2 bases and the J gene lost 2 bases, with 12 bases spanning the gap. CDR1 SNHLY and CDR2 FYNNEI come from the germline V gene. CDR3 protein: CASSELYFSQETQYF. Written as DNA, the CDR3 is TGTGCCAGCAGTGAATTGTACTTTTCTCAAGAGACCCAGTACTTC.